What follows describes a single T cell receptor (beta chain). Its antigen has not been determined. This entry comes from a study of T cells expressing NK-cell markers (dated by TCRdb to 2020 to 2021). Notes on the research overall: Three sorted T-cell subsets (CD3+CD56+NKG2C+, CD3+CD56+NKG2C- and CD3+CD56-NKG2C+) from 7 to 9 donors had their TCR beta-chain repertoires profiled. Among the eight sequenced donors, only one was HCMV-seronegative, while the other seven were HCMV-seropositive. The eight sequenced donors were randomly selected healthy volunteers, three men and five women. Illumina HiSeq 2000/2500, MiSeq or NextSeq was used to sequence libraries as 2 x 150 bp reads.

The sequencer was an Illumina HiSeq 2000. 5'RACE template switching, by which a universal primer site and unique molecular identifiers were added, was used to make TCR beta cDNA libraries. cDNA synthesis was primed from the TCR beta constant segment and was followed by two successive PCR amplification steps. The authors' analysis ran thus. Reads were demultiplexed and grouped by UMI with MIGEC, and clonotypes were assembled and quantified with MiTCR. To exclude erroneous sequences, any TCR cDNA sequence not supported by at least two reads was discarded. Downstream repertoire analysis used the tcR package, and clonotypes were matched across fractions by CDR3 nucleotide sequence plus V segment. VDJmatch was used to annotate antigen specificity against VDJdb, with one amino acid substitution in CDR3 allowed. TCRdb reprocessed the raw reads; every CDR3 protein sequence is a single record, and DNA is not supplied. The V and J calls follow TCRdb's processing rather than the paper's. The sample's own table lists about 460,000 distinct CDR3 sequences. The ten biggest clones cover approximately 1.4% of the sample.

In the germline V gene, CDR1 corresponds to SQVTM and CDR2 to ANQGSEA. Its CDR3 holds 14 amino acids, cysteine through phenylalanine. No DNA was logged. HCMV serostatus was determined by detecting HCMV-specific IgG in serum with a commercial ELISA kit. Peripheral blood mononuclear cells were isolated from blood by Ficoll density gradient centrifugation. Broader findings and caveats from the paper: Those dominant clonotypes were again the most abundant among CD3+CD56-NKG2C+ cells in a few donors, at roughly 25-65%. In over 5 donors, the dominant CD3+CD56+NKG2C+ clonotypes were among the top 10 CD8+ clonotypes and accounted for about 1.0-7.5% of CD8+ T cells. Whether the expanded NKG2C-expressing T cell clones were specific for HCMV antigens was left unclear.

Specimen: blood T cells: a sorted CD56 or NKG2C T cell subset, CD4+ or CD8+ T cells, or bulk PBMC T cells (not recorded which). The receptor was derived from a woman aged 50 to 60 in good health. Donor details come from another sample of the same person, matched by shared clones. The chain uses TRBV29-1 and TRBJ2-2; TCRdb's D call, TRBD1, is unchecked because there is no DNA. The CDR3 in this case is CSVRTGGGTGELFF.